Each of the 31 T cell receptor beta chains below was sequenced from the same sample in a study of vaccination and CD4 T cells after COVID-19. Oncomine TCR Beta short-read sequencing was applied to DNA from cultured CD4+ T cells. TCRdb independently ran MiXCR on the PCR reads; one entry per CDR3 protein. The repertoire has thousands of distinct CDR3 sequences, 23% of them found once; the top ten carry roughly 20%. Antigens for these TCRs are unknown. Sample treatment: roughly ten-day PBMC culture with coronavirus spike peptide pools or control peptides (ViraFEST assay). The sequencing input was cultured CD4+ T cells from blood. These receptors came from a human donor with COVID-19.

This clonotype was detected a few times. The V call is TRBV5-1, the J call TRBJ1-6; no definite D call. The V gene's germline CDR1 is SGHRS and CDR2 YFSETQ. Trimming took off 2 bases at V and 8 bases at J, with 14 bases between the two ends. The CDR3 is made up of 15 amino acids. The DNA of the CDR3 is TGCGCCAGCAGCTTAACAGAGAAGGTTGATTCACCCCTCCACTTT. This codes for CASSLTEKVDSPLHF. The whole variable domain, filled in from reference TRBV5-1 and TRBJ1-6, reads KAGVTQTPRYLIKTRGQQVTLSCSPISGHRSVSWYQQTPGQGLQFLFEYFSETQRNKGNFPGRFSGRQFSNSRSEMNVSTLELGDSALYLCASSLTEKVDSPLHFGNGTRLTVT.

There are a few counts of this clonotype. This chain links TRBV6-1 with TRBJ2-1, with 9 bases lining up with TRBD2. Germline V CDR1 and CDR2: MNHNS, SASEGT. The CDR3 loop spans 16 amino acids. Germline trimming cut 6 bases from V and 8 bases from J; bases unmatched to any gene: 14. CDR3 DNA sequence: TGTGCCAGCAGGTTGACACCAGCGGGGGGAATGGATGAGCAGTTCTTC. Its protein is CASRLTPAGGMDEQFF.

The chain has TRBV6-5 and TRBJ1-2; 7 nucleotides match TRBD1. V lost 4 bases to trimming and J lost 4 bases; unmatched junction nucleotides: 6. The CDR3 is made up of 14 amino acids. CDR1 is MNHEY, CDR2 SVGAGI, per germline. The CDR3 DNA reads TGTGCCAGCAGTTTCGACAGGGCTCCCTATGGCTACACCTTC. Translated, it gives CASSFDRAPYGYTF.

The chain recombines TRBV7-3 with TRBJ2-6; D gene ambiguous. V lost 0 bases and J 2 bases, leaving 11 bases between the germline ends. The germline V gene encodes CDR1 SGHTA and CDR2 FQGTGA. The CDR3 extends over 17 amino acids. The CDR3 sequence: CASSLTGSLTGANVLTF. The CDR3 coding sequence is TGTGCCAGCAGCTTAACAGGGTCCCTCACTGGGGCCAACGTCCTGACTTTC. The full variable domain, its missing parts supplied by reference TRBV7-3 and TRBJ2-6, is GAGVSQTPSNKVTEKGKYVELRCDPISGHTALYWYRQSLGQGPEFLIYFQGTGAADDSGLPNDRFFAVRPEGSVSTLKIQRTERGDSAVYLCASSLTGSLTGANVLTFGAGSRLTVL.

The chain employs TRBV6-1 and TRBJ1-6, with 10 bases matching TRBD1. The CDR3 consists of 17 residues. The V segment lost 5 bases and the J segment 9 bases; nucleotides outside the gene matches: 13. CDR1 is MNHNS and CDR2 is SASEGT in the germline V gene. This CDR3 is CASSLLRGTGVSSPLHF. In nucleotides, the CDR3 is TGTGCCAGCAGTCTTTTAAGGGGGACAGGGGTTAGTTCACCCCTCCACTTT.

This clonotype has just a few counts. In DNA, the CDR3 is TGTGCCAGCAGTGGCTTTTGGGACAGGGGGCCGTTTAAGCAGTACTTC. Translation gives CASSGFWDRGPFKQYF. The V and J genes are TRBV6-4 and TRBJ2-7, with TRBD1 identical over 12 bases. After removal of 4 bases from V and 8 bases from J, the junction contained 12 bases not matched to a gene. CDR3 length: 16 residues. Germline V gene data show CDR1 as MRHNA and CDR2 as SNTAGT.

V is TRBV7-9 and J is TRBJ2-5; no firm D call. The CDR3 contains 14 residues. Germline V CDR1 and CDR2: SEHNR, FQNEAQ (reference sequence). V was cut by 4 bases and J by 2 bases, with 11 bases left in between. The CDR3 DNA follows: TGTGCCAGCAGCTCTAGAAGACAACAAGAGACCCAGTACTTC. Translating it yields CASSSRRQQETQYF.

By sample share, this clonotype is medium-sized. V usage is TRBV10-3 and J usage is TRBJ1-5; D is perhaps TRBD1 (5 bases). Trimming removed 2 bases at V and 7 bases at J, with 12 bases between. The CDR3 covers 14 residues. CDR1 ENHRY and CDR2 SYGVKD come from the germline V gene. The CDR3 DNA reads as TGTGCCATCAGTGAGGATGGGGGGAGGCAGCCCCAGCATTTT. Amino acid sequence: CAISEDGGRQPQHF.

This clonotype was seen more than once but under ten times. This chain links TRBV7-8 with TRBJ2-5; D assignment may be TRBD1 or TRBD2 (5 bases each). The germline gives CDR1 SGHVS, CDR2 FQNEAQ. This CDR3 is 19 amino acids long. Between the trimmed V and J ends, which lost 1 base and 3 bases, there was a span of 24 bases. The CDR3 is CASSLEVGRSGSSKETQYF. CDR3 sequence (DNA): TGTGCCAGCAGCTTAGAAGTAGGTCGGTCAGGGAGTAGTAAAGAGACCCAGTACTTC.

V usage is TRBV20-1 and J usage is TRBJ2-7, with D possibly TRBD2 on 5 matching bases. The CDR3 is 13 amino acids. V was pared by 1 base and J by 3 bases, with 10 bases between. Germline V gene lookup returns CDR1 DFQATT and CDR2 SNEGSKA (reference sequence). CDR3 bases: TGCAGTGCTAGAGGGGTAGCGTTCTACGAGCAGTACTTC. It encodes CSARGVAFYEQYF.

The CDR3 loop is CASSLVATGELFF. CDR3 bases: TGTGCCAGCAGCTTGGTAGCTACCGGGGAGCTGTTTTTT. V gene TRBV7-8 combines with J gene TRBJ2-2; D is uncertain. V was shortened by 3 bases and J by 5 bases, with 7 bases between the two germline ends. Looked up from germline, CDR1 is SGHVS and CDR2 is FQNEAQ. The CDR3 is 13 residues long. The full variable domain, in which reference TRBV7-8 and TRBJ2-2 provide the parts outside the CDR3, is GAGVSQSPRYKVAKRGQDVALRCDPISGHVSLFWYQQALGQGPEFLTYFQNEAQLDKSGLPSDRFFAERPEGSVSTLKIQRTQQEDSAVYLCASSLVATGELFFGEGSRLTVL.

Only a few counts were recorded for this clonotype. The CDR3 loop reads CASSLALDTQYF. CDR3 nucleotides: TGCGCCAGCAGCTTGGCCCTGGATACGCAGTATTTT. The chain joins TRBV5-1 to TRBJ2-3; D remains ambiguous. The V end lost 0 bases, the J end lost 6 bases, and 5 bases lay between the germline ends. The germline CDR1 and CDR2 sequences are SGHRS and YFSETQ. The CDR3 runs 12 residues.

This clonotype was counted a few times. V usage is TRBV4-1 and J usage is TRBJ1-3; D gene ambiguous. Per the germline V gene, CDR1 is MGHRA and CDR2 is YSYEKL. The CDR3 loop spans 16 amino acids. V was clipped by 0 bases and J by 0 bases, with 9 bases between them. The CDR3 loop reads CASSQDLRSSGNTIYF. In DNA form, the CDR3 reads TGCGCCAGCAGCCAAGATTTACGGAGCTCTGGAAACACCATATATTTT.

This sequence joins TRBV28 and TRBJ1-1; weak D call: TRBD1 (6 bases). V was cut by 6 bases and J by 0 bases, with 20 bases left in between. CDR3 length: 17 residues. The germline gives CDR1 MDHEN, CDR2 SYDVKM. This chain's CDR3 is CASRSSETGMVNTEAFF. The CDR3 coding sequence is TGTGCCAGCAGGTCCTCTGAGACAGGAATGGTGAACACTGAAGCTTTCTTT. Full variable domain (rest looked up from reference TRBV28 and TRBJ1-1): DVKVTQSSRYLVKRTGEKVFLECVQDMDHENMFWYRQDPGLGLRLIYFSYDVKMKEKGDIPEGYSVSREKKERFSLILESASTNQTSMYLCASRSSETGMVNTEAFFGQGTRLTVV.

Written as DNA, the CDR3 is TGTGCCAGCAGCTCAACAGGGTTTGAGCAGTTCTTC. It encodes CASSSTGFEQFF. The chain has TRBV7-6 and TRBJ2-1; perhaps TRBD1 as D (6 bases). Trimming removed 4 bases at V and 9 bases at J, with 10 bases between. Germline CDR1 and CDR2: SGHVS and FNYEAQ. The CDR3 is made up of 12 amino acids.

This sequence joins TRBV30 and TRBJ2-7; no firm D call. CDR3 length equals 11 residues. CDR1 is GTSNPN, CDR2 SVGIG, per germline (reference sequence). With 1 base removed from V and 3 bases from J, the gap between germline ends came to 4 bases. The CDR3: CAWSADYEQYF. DNA of the CDR3: TGTGCCTGGAGTGCGGACTACGAGCAGTACTTC.

The CDR3 coding sequence is TGTGCCAGCAGCGCCTCAGGGGCTAATAGCAATCAGCCCCAGCATTTT. This gives the protein CASSASGANSNQPQHF. The chain is built from TRBV9 and TRBJ1-5; tentatively, D is TRBD1 (6 bases). Germline assignment: CDR1 SGDLS and CDR2 YYNGEE. This CDR3 has 16 residues. Trimming removed 3 bases from V and 0 bases from J, with 13 bases in between.

This clonotype is deemed medium-sized (0.01 to 0.1%). V and J are TRBV19 and TRBJ1-2; 7 nucleotides align to TRBD1. Germline loops: CDR1 LNHDA, CDR2 SQIVND (reference sequence). The V gene end was trimmed by 2 bases and the J gene end by 4 bases; junction bases not matched to a gene: 4. The CDR3 is 14 amino acids. The CDR3 loop reads CASSITAGGYGYTF. DNA of the CDR3: TGTGCCAGTAGTATAACGGCAGGGGGCTATGGCTACACCTTC. Filled out from reference TRBV19 and TRBJ1-2, the complete variable domain reads DGGITQSPKYLFRKEGQNVTLSCEQNLNHDAMYWYRQDPGQGLRLIYYSQIVNDFQKGDIAEGYSVSREKKESFPLTVTSAQKNPTAFYLCASSITAGGYGYTFGSGTRLTVV.

As for this clonotype: A junction end diverges from the germline sequence, so it may reflect a read error. The chain employs TRBV7-9 and TRBJ2-5; D may be TRBD1 (7 bases). Germline CDR1 is SEHNR and CDR2 is FQNEAQ (reference sequence). CDR3 length equals 15 residues. The CDR3 here is CASRPNRGLGETLYF. CDR3 coding DNA: TGTGCCAGCAGACCCAACAGGGGACTCGGAGAGACCCTGTACTTC.

This clonotype is termed medium-sized. The gene calls are TRBV24-1 and TRBJ1-6; D gene unclear. The V and J ends lost 5 bases and 1 base respectively, with 11 bases between them. CDR3 length equals 16 residues. In germline, CDR1 is KGHDR, CDR2 SFDVKD. CDR3 in amino acids: CATSVQAPSYNSPLHF. The CDR3 DNA reads TGTGCCACCAGTGTTCAGGCGCCGTCCTATAATTCACCCCTCCACTTT.

V usage is TRBV19 and J usage is TRBJ2-2; perhaps TRBD1 as D (6 bases). The CDR3 runs to 13 residues. Trimming cost V 9 bases and J 3 bases, with 11 bases left between them. Germline V gene sequence: CDR1 LNHDA, CDR2 SQIVND (reference sequence). CDR3 sequence (DNA): TGTGCCAGCCGGGACAAGTACACCGGGGAGCTGTTTTTT. It yields the protein CASRDKYTGELFF.

J is TRBJ2-7 and V is TRBV1; the tabulated D call, TRBD2, remains unverified against the DNA. TRBV1 represents a pseudogene. This CDR3 has 13 residues. The CDR3 loop reads CTSNQGTSYEQYF. Written as DNA, the CDR3 is TGCACCAGCAACCAAGGGACTAGCTACGAGCAGTACTTC.

This chain connects TRBV10-3 to TRBJ2-5; 8 nucleotides line up with TRBD2. CDR1 is ENHRY, CDR2 SYGVKD, per germline. V lost 3 bases to trimming and J lost 11 bases; unmatched junction nucleotides: 11. CDR3 length: 14 residues. The CDR3 loop reads CAISEAGAQESQYF. DNA of the CDR3: TGTGCCATCAGTGAAGCGGGGGCCCAAGAGAGTCAGTACTTC.

The V and J genes are TRBV12-3 or TRBV12-4 and TRBJ2-7; 7 nucleotides align to TRBD1. Trimming took 11 bases from V and 3 from J; bases not matched to a gene: 10. The CDR3 runs to 13 residues. The CDR3: CAPRGWGIYEQYF. DNA of the CDR3: TGTGCCCCCAGGGGGTGGGGGATCTACGAGCAGTACTTC.

This clonotype appeared a few times. V and J are TRBV5-1 and TRBJ1-1; D is perhaps TRBD1 (5 bases). Germline V lookup: CDR1 SGHRS, CDR2 YFSETQ. This CDR3 has 16 residues. Trimming left V 4 bases short and J 4 bases short, with 20 bases between. CDR3 region: CASSPERSGLSTEAFF. For the CDR3, the DNA is TGCGCCAGCAGCCCGGAGCGATCAGGGTTATCCACTGAAGCTTTCTTT. Full variable domain (remainder filled in from reference TRBV5-1 and TRBJ1-1): KAGVTQTPRYLIKTRGQQVTLSCSPISGHRSVSWYQQTPGQGLQFLFEYFSETQRNKGNFPGRFSGRQFSNSRSEMNVSTLELGDSALYLCASSPERSGLSTEAFFGQGTRLTVV.

This clonotype was counted only a few times. The chain is built from TRBV7-9 and TRBJ2-2, with 8 bases aligning to TRBD1. V was clipped by 2 bases and J by 5 bases; unmatched bases: 4. The germline V gene has CDR1 SEHNR and CDR2 FQNEAQ (reference sequence). The CDR3 spans 15 residues. The CDR3 protein is CASSLLQGGTGELFF. The CDR3 region has the DNA TGTGCCAGCAGCTTACTACAGGGGGGTACCGGGGAGCTGTTTTTT.

This clonotype was picked up a small number of times. V usage is TRBV4-1 and J usage is TRBJ2-1; D is perhaps TRBD1 or TRBD2 (6 bases each). The CDR3 runs to 17 residues. The V end was cut by 1 base, the J end by 4 bases, with 17 bases between. Germline V gives CDR1 MGHRA, CDR2 YSYEKL. In nucleotides, the CDR3 is TGCGCCAGCAGCCAAGGGTCGTCCGGGGGCCTATACAATGAGCAGTTCTTC. Its protein is CASSQGSSGGLYNEQFF.

This chain connects TRBV5-1 to TRBJ2-7; D not resolved. Looked up from germline, CDR1 is SGHRS and CDR2 is YFSETQ. CDR3 length equals 12 residues. V lost 4 bases to trimming and J lost 0 bases, with 5 bases between them. The CDR3 reads CASSPDSYEQYF. The CDR3 nucleotides are TGCGCCAGCAGCCCGGACTCCTACGAGCAGTACTTC.

This sequence joins TRBV5-5 and TRBJ1-5; D gene ambiguous. Germline CDR1 is SGHKS and CDR2 is YYEKEE (reference sequence). This CDR3 comprises 15 residues. The V end lost 0 bases, the J end lost 6 bases, and 13 bases lay between the germline ends. CDR3 in DNA: TGTGCCAGCAGCTTGGTTACTTCTTTCGGTCAGCCCCAGCATTTT. Protein: CASSLVTSFGQPQHF.

This clonotype was observed a handful of times. The J gene is TRBJ2-5, the V gene TRBV20-1; D might be TRBD1 (6 bases). The CDR3 sequence is 14 residues long. Trimming stripped 0 bases from V and 9 bases from J, with 17 bases between. Germline V gene sequence: CDR1 DFQATT, CDR2 SNEGSKA (reference sequence). The CDR3 protein is CSARDLRTEGSQYF. Written as DNA, the CDR3 is TGCAGTGCTAGAGATCTACGGACAGAAGGATCCCAGTACTTC.

V is TRBV15 and J is TRBJ2-7; the D gene is possibly TRBD2 (5 bases). The germline V gene has CDR1 LNHNV and CDR2 YYDKDF (reference sequence). The CDR3 extends over 13 amino acids. V lost 1 base to trimming and J lost 6 bases, with 10 bases between them. CDR3 bases: TGTGCCACCAGCAGAGTAACGGGGTTCGAGCAGTACTTC. It codes for CATSRVTGFEQYF. The variable domain in full, with the rest retrieved from reference TRBV15 and TRBJ2-7, is DAMVIQNPRYQVTQFGKPVTLSCSQTLNHNVMYWYQQKSSQAPKLLFHYYDKDFNNEADTPDNFQSRRPNTSFCFLDIRSPGLGDTAMYLCATSRVTGFEQYFGPGTRLTVT.